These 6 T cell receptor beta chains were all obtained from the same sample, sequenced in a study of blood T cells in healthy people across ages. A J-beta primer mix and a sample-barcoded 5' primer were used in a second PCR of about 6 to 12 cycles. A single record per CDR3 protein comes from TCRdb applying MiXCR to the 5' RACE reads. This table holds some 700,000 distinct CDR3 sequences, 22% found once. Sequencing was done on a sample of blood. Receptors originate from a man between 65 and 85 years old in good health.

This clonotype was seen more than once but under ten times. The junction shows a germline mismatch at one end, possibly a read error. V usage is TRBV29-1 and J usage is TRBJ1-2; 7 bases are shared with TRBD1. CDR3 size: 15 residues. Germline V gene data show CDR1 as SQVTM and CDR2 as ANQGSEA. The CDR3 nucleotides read TGCAGCGTTGTTGGGGGTTCAGGGGGTGATGTTCGGGAGGCCTTC. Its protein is CSVVGGSGGDVREAF.

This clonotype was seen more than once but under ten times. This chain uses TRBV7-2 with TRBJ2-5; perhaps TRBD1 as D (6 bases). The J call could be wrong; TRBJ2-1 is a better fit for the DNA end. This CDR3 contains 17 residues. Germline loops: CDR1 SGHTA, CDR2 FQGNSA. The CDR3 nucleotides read TGTGCCAGCTATCCCGCCCAGGGGCAACGTCCGAGGAATGAGCAGTTCTTC. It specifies CASYPAQGQRPRNEQFF.

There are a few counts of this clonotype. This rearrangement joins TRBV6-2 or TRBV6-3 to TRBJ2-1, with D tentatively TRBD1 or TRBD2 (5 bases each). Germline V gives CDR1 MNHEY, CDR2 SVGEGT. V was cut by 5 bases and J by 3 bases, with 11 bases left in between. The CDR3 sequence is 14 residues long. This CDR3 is CASSRGAGYNEQFF. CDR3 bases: TGTGCCAGCAGTAGAGGGGCCGGCTACAATGAGCAGTTCTTC.

The CDR3 DNA is TGTGCCAGCAGCTTAGGGCCGGGACGAACATACAATGAGCAGTTCTTC. Amino acids: CASSLGPGRTYNEQFF. The rearrangement joins TRBV11-2 to TRBJ2-1, with D possibly called TRBD1 or TRBD2 (5 bases each). V gave up 1 base and J gave up 4 bases, with 14 bases separating them. Germline V gene lookup returns CDR1 SGHAT and CDR2 FQNNGV. This CDR3 spans 16 amino acids. Filled out from reference TRBV11-2 and TRBJ2-1, the complete variable domain reads EAGVAQSPRYKIIEKRQSVAFWCNPISGHATLYWYQQILGQGPKLLIQFQNNGVVDDSQLPKDRFSAERLKGVDSTLKIQPAKLEDSAVYLCASSLGPGRTYNEQFFGPGTRLTVL.

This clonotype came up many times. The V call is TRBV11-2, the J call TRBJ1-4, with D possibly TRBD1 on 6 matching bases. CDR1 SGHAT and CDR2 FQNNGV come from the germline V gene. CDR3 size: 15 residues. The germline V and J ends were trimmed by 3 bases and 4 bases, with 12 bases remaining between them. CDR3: CASSLVGQINEKLFF. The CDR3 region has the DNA TGTGCCAGCAGCTTGGTTGGACAGATTAATGAAAAACTGTTTTTT.

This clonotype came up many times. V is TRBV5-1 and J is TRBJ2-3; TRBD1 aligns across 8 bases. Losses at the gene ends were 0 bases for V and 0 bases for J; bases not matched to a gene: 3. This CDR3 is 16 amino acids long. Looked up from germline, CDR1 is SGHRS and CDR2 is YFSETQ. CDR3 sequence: CASSLEAGGSTDTQYF. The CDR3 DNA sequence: TGCGCCAGCAGCTTGGAGGCAGGGGGCAGCACAGATACGCAGTATTTT.